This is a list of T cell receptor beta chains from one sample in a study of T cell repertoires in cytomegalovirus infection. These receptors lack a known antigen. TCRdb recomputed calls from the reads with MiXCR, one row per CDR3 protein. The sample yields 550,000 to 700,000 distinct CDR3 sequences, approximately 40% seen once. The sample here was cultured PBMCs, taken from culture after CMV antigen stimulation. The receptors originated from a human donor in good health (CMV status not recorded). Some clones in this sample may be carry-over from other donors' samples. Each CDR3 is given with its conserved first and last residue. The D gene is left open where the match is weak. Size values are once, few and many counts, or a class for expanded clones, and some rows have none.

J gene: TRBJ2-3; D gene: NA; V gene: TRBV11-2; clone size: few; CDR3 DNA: TGTGCCAGCACCCTCGGAGGCAGGGCTGGAGCGAAAACGCAGTATTTT; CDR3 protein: CASTLGGRAGAKTQYF
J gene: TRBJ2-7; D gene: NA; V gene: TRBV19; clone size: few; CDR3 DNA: TGTGCCAGTAGTATAGATCGGGACCGCTCCTACGAGCAGTACTTC; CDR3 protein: CASSIDRDRSYEQYF
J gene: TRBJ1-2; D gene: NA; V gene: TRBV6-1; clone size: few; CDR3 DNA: TGTGCCTGCTCCGTGGCCGGGCGCGTCTATGGCTACACCTTC; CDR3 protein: CACSVAGRVYGYTF
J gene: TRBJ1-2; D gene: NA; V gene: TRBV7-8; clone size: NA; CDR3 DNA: TGTGCCAGCAGCTTAGTGGAGGGGGTGGACTATGGCTACACCTTC; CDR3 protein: CASSLVEGVDYGYTF
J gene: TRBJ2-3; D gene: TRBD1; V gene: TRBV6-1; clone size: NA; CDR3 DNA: TGTGCCAGCAGTACGGGACAGGGGACCACAGATACGCAGTATTTT; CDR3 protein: CASSTGQGTTDTQYF
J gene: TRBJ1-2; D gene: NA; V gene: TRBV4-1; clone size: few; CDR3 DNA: TGCGCCAGCAGCCGAAGCCCCGGGGTCGGCTATGGCTACACCTTC; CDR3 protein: CASSRSPGVGYGYTF
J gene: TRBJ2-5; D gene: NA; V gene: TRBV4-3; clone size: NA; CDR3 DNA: TGCGCCAGCAGCCATCAATACGCGGAGACCCAGTACTTC; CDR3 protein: CASSHQYAETQYF
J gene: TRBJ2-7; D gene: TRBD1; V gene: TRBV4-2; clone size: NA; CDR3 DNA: TGTGCCAGCAGCCAAGTCGTACAGGGGAACGACGAGCAGTACTTC; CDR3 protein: CASSQVVQGNDEQYF
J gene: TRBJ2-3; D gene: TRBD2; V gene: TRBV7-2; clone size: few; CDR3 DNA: TGTGCCAGCAGCTTAGGAGGCGGGAGGGCCTCAGATACGCAGTATTTT; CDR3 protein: CASSLGGGRASDTQYF
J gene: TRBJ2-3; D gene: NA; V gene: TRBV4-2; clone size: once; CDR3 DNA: TGTGCCAGCAGCCAAGCGGATTTCTCAGATACGCAGTATTTT; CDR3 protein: CASSQADFSDTQYF
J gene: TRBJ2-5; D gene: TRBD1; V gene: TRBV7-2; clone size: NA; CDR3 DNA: TGTGCCAGCAGCCCAAACCAGGGGGTCCAAGAGACCCAGTACTTC; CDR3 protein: CASSPNQGVQETQYF
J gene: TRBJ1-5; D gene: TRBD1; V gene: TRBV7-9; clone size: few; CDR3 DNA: TGTGCCAGCAGCCCGACAGGGGGCGCAGGTCAGCCCCAGCATTTT; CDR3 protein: CASSPTGGAGQPQHF
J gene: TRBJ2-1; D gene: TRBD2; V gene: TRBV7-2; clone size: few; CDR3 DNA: TGTGCCAGCAGCCCCTGGACTAGCGGGAGACACAATGAGCAGTTCTTC; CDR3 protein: CASSPWTSGRHNEQFF
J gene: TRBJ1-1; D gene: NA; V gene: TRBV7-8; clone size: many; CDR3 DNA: TGTGCCAGCAGCTTATTGGGAGGCACTGAAGCTTTCTTT; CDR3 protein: CASSLLGGTEAFF
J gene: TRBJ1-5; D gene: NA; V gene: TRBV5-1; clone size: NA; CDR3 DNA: TGCGCCAGCAGCTCCGATGGCAGGTCTCCCGATCAGCCCCAGCATTTT; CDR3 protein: CASSSDGRSPDQPQHF
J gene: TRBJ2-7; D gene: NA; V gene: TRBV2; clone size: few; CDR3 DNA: TGTGCCAGCGGGCGTAGCAGGGATGAGCAGTACTTC; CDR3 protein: CASGRSRDEQYF
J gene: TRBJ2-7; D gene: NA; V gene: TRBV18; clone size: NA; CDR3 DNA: TGTGCCAGCTCACCACCGGCTAACTCCTACGAGCAGTACTTC; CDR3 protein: CASSPPANSYEQYF
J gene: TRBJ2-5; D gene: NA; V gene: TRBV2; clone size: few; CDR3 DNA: TGTGCCAGCGAGACCGGGCATGGGGTCCAAGAGACCCAGTACTTC; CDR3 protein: CASETGHGVQETQYF
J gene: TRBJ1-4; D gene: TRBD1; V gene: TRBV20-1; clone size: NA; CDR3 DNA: TGCAGTGCTAGCGACAGGGAAGGAGCCGGCGAAAAACTGTTTTTT; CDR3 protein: CSASDREGAGEKLFF
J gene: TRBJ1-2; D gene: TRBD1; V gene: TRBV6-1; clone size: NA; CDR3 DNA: TGTGCCAACAGACAGGGGGCGGACTATGGCTACACCTTC; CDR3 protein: CANRQGADYGYTF
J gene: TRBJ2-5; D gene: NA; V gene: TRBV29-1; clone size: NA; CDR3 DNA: TGCAGCGCCTCCCGTGGCATCTCGAAGCAAGAGACCCAGTACTTC; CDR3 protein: CSASRGISKQETQYF
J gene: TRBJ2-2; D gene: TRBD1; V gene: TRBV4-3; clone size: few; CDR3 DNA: TGCGCCAGCAGCCACCTCCAGGGGGCCGGGGAGCTGTTTTTT; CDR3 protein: CASSHLQGAGELFF
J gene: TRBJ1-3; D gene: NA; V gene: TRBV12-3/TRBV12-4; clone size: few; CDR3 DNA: TGTGCCAGCAGTTTAGCGCCAGGGACCGCCGGAAACACCATATATTTT; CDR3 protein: CASSLAPGTAGNTIYF
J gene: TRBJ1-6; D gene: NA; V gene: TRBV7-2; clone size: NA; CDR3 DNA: TGTGCCAGCAGCTTAAATTGGGTTTCACCCCTCCACTTT; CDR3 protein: CASSLNWVSPLHF
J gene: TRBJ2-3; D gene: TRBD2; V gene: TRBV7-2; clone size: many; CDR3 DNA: TGTGCCAGCAGCTTAGCGTACCAGCGGGGGGGTCAAGATACGCAGTATTTT; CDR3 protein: CASSLAYQRGGQDTQYF
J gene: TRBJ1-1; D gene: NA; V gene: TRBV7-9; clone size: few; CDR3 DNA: TGTGCCAGCAGCGCCCGACTAGGGATGAACACTGAAGCTTTCTTT; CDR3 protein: CASSARLGMNTEAFF
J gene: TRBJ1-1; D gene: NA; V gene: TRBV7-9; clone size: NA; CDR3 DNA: TGTGCCAGCAGCTTACAAGGACAGCCGAACACTGAAGCTTTCTTT; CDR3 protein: CASSLQGQPNTEAFF
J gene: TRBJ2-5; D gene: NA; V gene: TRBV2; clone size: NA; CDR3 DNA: TGTGCCAGCAGTATGGGCTACCGAGAGACCCAGTACTTC; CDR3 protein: CASSMGYRETQYF
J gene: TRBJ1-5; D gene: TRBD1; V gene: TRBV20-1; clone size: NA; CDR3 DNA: TGCAGTGCTCACAAGGCCGGGACAGCCCCGACCGGGCCCCAGCATTTT; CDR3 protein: CSAHKAGTAPTGPQHF